This is a list of T cell receptor beta chains from one sample in a study of Graves' ophthalmopathy and Graves' hyperthyroidism. TCRdb processed the multiplex PCR reads anew with MiXCR; each CDR3 protein has one entry. Of roughly 350,000 distinct CDR3 sequences in the sample, approximately 18% were seen once. The sequencing sample was made of peripheral blood. These TCRs come from an adult woman with stable Graves' hyperthyroidism. CDR3s include the opening cysteine and the closing phenylalanine or tryptophan. The D gene is left open where the match is weak. The size of a clone is reported for some rows only, either as once, few or many, or as a class for expanded clones.

CDR3 DNA: TGTGCCAGCAGCCTGGGGGGCCCCGGGGAGCTGTTTTTT; CDR3 protein: CASSLGGPGELFF; V gene: TRBV11-1; clone size: many; J gene: TRBJ2-2; CDR3 length: 13; D gene: -
CDR3 DNA: TGCGCCAGCAGCTTGGGGGACAGGGGACAGTACTTC; CDR3 protein: CASSLGDRGQYF; V gene: TRBV5-1; clone size: -; J gene: TRBJ2-7; CDR3 length: 12; D gene: TRBD1
CDR3 DNA: TGTGCCAGCAGCCAAGGACGAGTTGGGCACTTT; CDR3 protein: CASSQGRVGHF; V gene: TRBV5-5; clone size: many; J gene: TRBJ1-6; CDR3 length: 11; D gene: -
CDR3 DNA: TGTGCCAGCAGTTACGGGACATCGCAATCACCCCTCCACTTT; CDR3 protein: CASSYGTSQSPLHF; V gene: TRBV6-5; clone size: many; J gene: TRBJ1-6; CDR3 length: 14; D gene: -
CDR3 DNA: TGTGCCAGCAGCGGGACGGAGAACTCCTACGAGCAGTACTTC; CDR3 protein: CASSGTENSYEQYF; V gene: TRBV28; clone size: -; J gene: TRBJ2-7; CDR3 length: 14; D gene: -
CDR3 DNA: TGCGCCAGCAGCCCCTGGGGAGGGCTGAGTTCCGAGCAGTACTTC; CDR3 protein: CASSPWGGLSSEQYF; V gene: TRBV4-1; clone size: -; J gene: TRBJ2-7; CDR3 length: 15; D gene: TRBD2
CDR3 DNA: TGTGCCAGCAGCCCAGAAGACAAGGCCGTCTTCTACACCTTC; CDR3 protein: CASSPEDKAVFYTF; V gene: TRBV14; clone size: few; J gene: TRBJ1-2; CDR3 length: 14; D gene: -
CDR3 DNA: TGCGCCAGCAGCCCGGGGGTGCACTACGAGCAGTACTTC; CDR3 protein: CASSPGVHYEQYF; V gene: TRBV5-1; clone size: many; J gene: TRBJ2-7; CDR3 length: 13; D gene: -
CDR3 DNA: TGTGCCAGCAGCTTGTCGGACCCAGACGGAGGCTACACCTTC; CDR3 protein: CASSLSDPDGGYTF; V gene: TRBV7-2; clone size: -; J gene: TRBJ1-2; CDR3 length: 14; D gene: -
CDR3 DNA: TGTGCCAGCAGTTTAAGGGACTACAATGAGCAGTTCTTC; CDR3 protein: CASSLRDYNEQFF; V gene: TRBV12-3/TRBV12-4; clone size: -; J gene: TRBJ2-1; CDR3 length: 13; D gene: -
CDR3 DNA: TGTGCCAGCAGTTACGAGGGGGGCCACACCGGGGAGCTGTTTTTT; CDR3 protein: CASSYEGGHTGELFF; V gene: TRBV6-2/TRBV6-3; clone size: many; J gene: TRBJ2-2; CDR3 length: 15; D gene: -
CDR3 DNA: TGTGCCATCAGTGTGGGAGGGGGCCTAATCTATGGCTACACCTTC; CDR3 protein: CAISVGGGLIYGYTF; V gene: TRBV10-3; clone size: many; J gene: TRBJ1-2; CDR3 length: 15; D gene: TRBD1
CDR3 DNA: TGCGCCAGCAGCCAAGTATCCTCGCCGACCTACGAGCAGTACTTC; CDR3 protein: CASSQVSSPTYEQYF; V gene: TRBV4-1; clone size: -; J gene: TRBJ2-7; CDR3 length: 15; D gene: -
CDR3 DNA: TGTGCCGGTCGGGTCCTAGCTAACTATGGCTACACCTTC; CDR3 protein: CAGRVLANYGYTF; V gene: TRBV7-9; clone size: few; J gene: TRBJ1-2; CDR3 length: 13; D gene: -
CDR3 DNA: TGTGCCAGCCAAATAGTGAACACCGGGGAGCTGTTTTTT; CDR3 protein: CASQIVNTGELFF; V gene: TRBV12-3/TRBV12-4; clone size: few; J gene: TRBJ2-2; CDR3 length: 13; D gene: -
CDR3 DNA: TGTGCCACCAGCAGAAACACAGGGGACGAGCAGTACTTC; CDR3 protein: CATSRNTGDEQYF; V gene: TRBV15; clone size: many; J gene: TRBJ2-7; CDR3 length: 13; D gene: TRBD1
CDR3 DNA: TGCGCCAGCACCCCGGAGGAGGGACTTAACTATGGCTACACCTTC; CDR3 protein: CASTPEEGLNYGYTF; V gene: TRBV5-1; clone size: few; J gene: TRBJ1-2; CDR3 length: 15; D gene: -
CDR3 DNA: TGTGCCAGTAGTATCGACAGGGACACTGAAGCTTTCTTT; CDR3 protein: CASSIDRDTEAFF; V gene: TRBV19; clone size: many; J gene: TRBJ1-1; CDR3 length: 13; D gene: TRBD1
CDR3 DNA: TGTGCCAGCAGTTCGCTCAGAGGACTAGCGGGAACCCCTAGCTCCTACAATGAGCAGTTCTTC; CDR3 protein: CASSSLRGLAGTPSSYNEQFF; V gene: TRBV28; clone size: few; J gene: TRBJ2-1; CDR3 length: 21; D gene: TRBD2
CDR3 DNA: TGTGCCAGCACCGGGGCCAGTGGTACGCAGTATTTT; CDR3 protein: CASTGASGTQYF; V gene: TRBV7-8; clone size: many; J gene: TRBJ2-3; CDR3 length: 12; D gene: -
CDR3 DNA: TGTGCCAGCAGCTTAGCGCCCGGAGGGGGCGGCTACACCTTC; CDR3 protein: CASSLAPGGGGYTF; V gene: TRBV7-2; clone size: many; J gene: TRBJ1-2; CDR3 length: 14; D gene: TRBD1
CDR3 DNA: TGTGCCAGCAGCGTAGGAGTGTTGGGGGCCCCCTACGAGCAGTACTTC; CDR3 protein: CASSVGVLGAPYEQYF; V gene: TRBV9; clone size: few; J gene: TRBJ2-7; CDR3 length: 16; D gene: -
CDR3 DNA: TGTGCCAGCAGTGATGTGGAAAGACTGTTTTTT; CDR3 protein: CASSDVERLFF; V gene: TRBV2; clone size: many; J gene: TRBJ1-4; CDR3 length: 11; D gene: -
CDR3 DNA: TGTGCCAGCAGCCTAACCGGGACAGGGAACTACGAGCAGTACTTC; CDR3 protein: CASSLTGTGNYEQYF; V gene: TRBV28; clone size: many; J gene: TRBJ2-7; CDR3 length: 15; D gene: TRBD1
CDR3 DNA: TGTGCCACCAGTCCAGGACAGGGTTTTGGTGAAGCTTTCTTT; CDR3 protein: CATSPGQGFGEAFF; V gene: TRBV24-1; clone size: many; J gene: TRBJ1-1; CDR3 length: 14; D gene: TRBD1
CDR3 DNA: TGCAGCGTCACCGGGACAGGGACCGAGCAGTACTTC; CDR3 protein: CSVTGTGTEQYF; V gene: TRBV29-1; clone size: -; J gene: TRBJ2-7; CDR3 length: 12; D gene: TRBD1
CDR3 DNA: TGTGCCACCAGTGATGCCACCGGGAGCCTAGCGGAAAAACTGTTTTTT; CDR3 protein: CATSDATGSLAEKLFF; V gene: TRBV24-1; clone size: many; J gene: TRBJ1-4; CDR3 length: 16; D gene: -
CDR3 DNA: TGTGCCAGCAGATTCGACAGGGGCTCGGCCTACGAGCAGTACTTC; CDR3 protein: CASRFDRGSAYEQYF; V gene: TRBV7-2; clone size: many; J gene: TRBJ2-7; CDR3 length: 15; D gene: TRBD1
CDR3 DNA: TGTGCCATCAGTGAGGGGACAGGGAGCAATCAGCCCCAGCATTTT; CDR3 protein: CAISEGTGSNQPQHF; V gene: TRBV10-3; clone size: many; J gene: TRBJ1-5; CDR3 length: 15; D gene: TRBD1
CDR3 DNA: TGCGCCAGCAGCCAAGTTGGGCTTAAGTCAGGGACAGGGTTCCGCGGGACGGACTTC; CDR3 protein: CASSQVGLKSGTGFRGTDF; V gene: TRBV4-1; clone size: few; J gene: TRBJ2-4; CDR3 length: 19; D gene: TRBD1
CDR3 DNA: TGTGCCATCAGGGGGCAACCTCAAGAGACCCAGTACTTC; CDR3 protein: CAIRGQPQETQYF; V gene: TRBV10-3; clone size: many; J gene: TRBJ2-5; CDR3 length: 13; D gene: -
CDR3 DNA: TGTGCCAGCAAGGGCTCCGGGCCGCTCTATAATTCACCCCTCCACTTT; CDR3 protein: CASKGSGPLYNSPLHF; V gene: TRBV27; clone size: many; J gene: TRBJ1-6; CDR3 length: 16; D gene: -
CDR3 DNA: TGTGCCAGCAGTTACTCGTATCGAGTAGTTGAAGGTCCCGGGGAGCTGTTTTTT; CDR3 protein: CASSYSYRVVEGPGELFF; V gene: TRBV6-2/TRBV6-3; clone size: many; J gene: TRBJ2-2; CDR3 length: 18; D gene: -
CDR3 DNA: TGCGCCAGCAGCCCCCTTCACCCTGAGAGCGGGAGGGCCGGTTTCTACGAGCAGTACTTC; CDR3 protein: CASSPLHPESGRAGFYEQYF; V gene: TRBV5-1; clone size: many; J gene: TRBJ2-7; CDR3 length: 20; D gene: TRBD2
CDR3 DNA: TGCGCCAGCTGGGACAGGGTCCAAGAGACCCAGTACTTC; CDR3 protein: CASWDRVQETQYF; V gene: TRBV5-1; clone size: many; J gene: TRBJ2-5; CDR3 length: 13; D gene: TRBD1
CDR3 DNA: TGTGCCAGCAGGGGGACAGGGAACACTGAAGCTTTCTTT; CDR3 protein: CASRGTGNTEAFF; V gene: TRBV4-2; clone size: many; J gene: TRBJ1-1; CDR3 length: 13; D gene: TRBD1
CDR3 DNA: TGTGCCAGTAGTACGACTCATCAGCCCCAGCATTTT; CDR3 protein: CASSTTHQPQHF; V gene: TRBV19; clone size: many; J gene: TRBJ1-5; CDR3 length: 12; D gene: -
CDR3 DNA: TGCGCCAGCACCAACACCAGACAGGGCACCACTGAAGCTTTCTTT; CDR3 protein: CASTNTRQGTTEAFF; V gene: TRBV4-1; clone size: many; J gene: TRBJ1-1; CDR3 length: 15; D gene: TRBD1
CDR3 DNA: TGTGCCAGCAGCTTTAGTAGAGGGGGGGGCCACGAGCAGTACTTC; CDR3 protein: CASSFSRGGGHEQYF; V gene: TRBV7-9; clone size: many; J gene: TRBJ2-7; CDR3 length: 15; D gene: -
CDR3 DNA: TGTGCCAGCAGTTACTGGACAGGGGCCGAAGAGACCCAGTACTTC; CDR3 protein: CASSYWTGAEETQYF; V gene: TRBV6-5; clone size: -; J gene: TRBJ2-5; CDR3 length: 15; D gene: TRBD1
CDR3 DNA: TGTGCCAGCAGTGTCCGGACGACCAATCAGCCCCAGCATTTT; CDR3 protein: CASSVRTTNQPQHF; V gene: TRBV6-1; clone size: -; J gene: TRBJ1-5; CDR3 length: 14; D gene: -
CDR3 DNA: TGTGCCAGCAGAACTGAAAGGGGAAGTCATGAAGCTTTCTTT; CDR3 protein: CASRTERGSHEAFF; V gene: TRBV6-1; clone size: once; J gene: TRBJ1-1; CDR3 length: 14; D gene: -
CDR3 DNA: TGCTCCTGCGGCATAGCCAAAAACATTAAGTACTTC; CDR3 protein: CSCGIAKNIKYF; V gene: TRBV7-9; clone size: few; J gene: TRBJ2-4; CDR3 length: 12; D gene: -
CDR3 DNA: TGTGCCTGGAGCCCAGCTAGCAATCCTAGCACAGATACGCAGTATTTT; CDR3 protein: CAWSPASNPSTDTQYF; V gene: TRBV30; clone size: many; J gene: TRBJ2-3; CDR3 length: 16; D gene: -
CDR3 DNA: TGTGCCAGCAGCCCACACCAGGGGGGCCTGCGGCACTTC; CDR3 protein: CASSPHQGGLRHF; V gene: TRBV6-1; clone size: many; J gene: TRBJ2-7; CDR3 length: 13; D gene: -
CDR3 DNA: TGTGCCAGCAGCGAGAAAGGGTGGAATCAAGAGACCCAGTACTTC; CDR3 protein: CASSEKGWNQETQYF; V gene: TRBV9; clone size: many; J gene: TRBJ2-5; CDR3 length: 15; D gene: -
CDR3 DNA: TGTGCCAGCTTTGGCGGGGACTCCTACGAGCAGTACTTC; CDR3 protein: CASFGGDSYEQYF; V gene: TRBV6-2/TRBV6-3; clone size: many; J gene: TRBJ2-7; CDR3 length: 13; D gene: -
CDR3 DNA: TGCGCCAGCAGCCTAGACAGGCGCACAGATACGCAGTATTTT; CDR3 protein: CASSLDRRTDTQYF; V gene: TRBV5-1; clone size: -; J gene: TRBJ2-3; CDR3 length: 14; D gene: -
CDR3 DNA: TGTGCCAGCAGTGAATCGGGAGGGACTAACTATGGCTACACCTTC; CDR3 protein: CASSESGGTNYGYTF; V gene: TRBV25-1; clone size: many; J gene: TRBJ1-2; CDR3 length: 15; D gene: -
CDR3 DNA: TGTGCCAGTAGTATAGAATCGGGACTAGCGGACCCAAGAGGGGTCTCCTACGAGCAGTACTTC; CDR3 protein: CASSIESGLADPRGVSYEQYF; V gene: TRBV19; clone size: few; J gene: TRBJ2-7; CDR3 length: 21; D gene: TRBD2
CDR3 DNA: TGTGCCAGCAGCTCCAAAACCTACAGGGGCGGCGGCTACACCTTC; CDR3 protein: CASSSKTYRGGGYTF; V gene: TRBV7-8; clone size: many; J gene: TRBJ1-2; CDR3 length: 15; D gene: TRBD1
CDR3 DNA: TGTGCCAGCAGTGACAGGATACGGGAGCAGTACTTC; CDR3 protein: CASSDRIREQYF; V gene: TRBV6-1; clone size: -; J gene: TRBJ2-7; CDR3 length: 12; D gene: -
CDR3 DNA: TGTGCCAGCAGCTACGGGGGGATGGACTATGGCTACACCTTC; CDR3 protein: CASSYGGMDYGYTF; V gene: TRBV28; clone size: many; J gene: TRBJ1-2; CDR3 length: 14; D gene: -
CDR3 DNA: TGTGCCAGCAGTGAACGACAGAACACTGAAGCTTTCTTT; CDR3 protein: CASSERQNTEAFF; V gene: TRBV2; clone size: many; J gene: TRBJ1-1; CDR3 length: 13; D gene: -
CDR3 DNA: TGTGCCAGCAGTGAAACAGGGGAGGTTCAGCCCCAGCATTTT; CDR3 protein: CASSETGEVQPQHF; V gene: TRBV6-1; clone size: -; J gene: TRBJ1-5; CDR3 length: 14; D gene: TRBD1
CDR3 DNA: TGTGCCAGCAGTAGAAGGGACAGGACCTATGGCTACACCTTC; CDR3 protein: CASSRRDRTYGYTF; V gene: TRBV28; clone size: many; J gene: TRBJ1-2; CDR3 length: 14; D gene: TRBD1